A selection of T cell receptor beta chains follows, all from one sample in a study of OX40 agonist ivuxolimab in advanced cancers. Assay: immunoSEQ multiplex PCR; the TCRdb copy retains only in-frame clones and omits some. The sample consists of fewer than 60,000 clones, 60% to 80% of them appearing once. This sample comprised CD4+ or CD8+ T cells sorted from blood, obtained in a trial of the OX40 agonist ivuxolimab. The receptors here all came from an adult with an advanced solid tumor such as melanoma, head and neck, liver or kidney cancer. Both conserved end residues are part of each CDR3. A D gene is named only where the DNA matches it firmly. A clone size is listed for some rows: how often the clone was seen (once, few, many), or a class if it is expanded.

size	J	D	length	V	DNA	CDR3
NA	TRBJ2-3	TRBD2	14	TRBV2	TGTGCCAGCAAGGGAAGGGACTACACAGATACGCAGTATTTT	CASKGRDYTDTQYF
NA	TRBJ2-5	NA	14	TRBV5-4	TGTGCCAGCAGCTTGACGGGGATGCAGGGGACCCAGTACTTC	CASSLTGMQGTQYF
few	TRBJ2-3	NA	16	TRBV4-1	TGCGCCAGCAGCCAAGATATGGGGCTCCTCACAGATACGCAGTATTTT	CASSQDMGLLTDTQYF
NA	TRBJ2-1	NA	11	TRBV20-1	TGCAGTGCGAGCCGCTACAATGAGCAGTTCTTC	CSASRYNEQFF
NA	TRBJ1-2	NA	11	TRBV2	TGTGCCAGCAGTGAAGGGGGCAGCTACACCTTC	CASSEGGSYTF
NA	TRBJ2-3	NA	16	TRBV7-8	TGTGCCAGCAGCCCACGCCCGCGGGCCTCCACAGATACGCAGTATTTT	CASSPRPRASTDTQYF
once	TRBJ1-5	NA	14	TRBV10-3	TGTGCCAGTGGAACAGGGTATAGCAATCAGCCCCAGCATTTT	CASGTGYSNQPQHF
NA	TRBJ2-2	NA	17	TRBV7-9	TGTGCCAGCAGCGCTGGAGGGATTTGGGATACCACCGGGGAGCTGTTTTTT	CASSAGGIWDTTGELFF
once	TRBJ2-7	NA	13	TRBV6-6	TGTGCCAGCAGTTACTCGTCCGCGTGGGAGCAGTACTTC	CASSYSSAWEQYF
few	TRBJ2-7	NA	13	TRBV19	TGTGCCAGTAGTATCCCCACAGCCGCCGAGCAGTACTTC	CASSIPTAAEQYF
NA	TRBJ2-3	NA	15	TRBV10-1	TGCGCCAGCAGTGCCCGGGACCTGGGGACAGATACGCAGTATTTT	CASSARDLGTDTQYF
NA	TRBJ2-3	NA	13	TRBV19	TGTGCCAGTAGTATAGAGGGTGGAGATACGCAGTATTTT	CASSIEGGDTQYF
NA	TRBJ2-7	TRBD2	15	TRBV7-9	TGTGCCAGCAGCTTCGCGGGGGTCCTGTCCTACGAGCAGTACTTC	CASSFAGVLSYEQYF
few	TRBJ2-1	TRBD2	15	TRBV27	TGTGCCAGCAGTTCAGGGAGCGGGATCTACAATGAGCAGTTCTTC	CASSSGSGIYNEQFF
NA	TRBJ1-3	NA	16	TRBV7-6	TGTGCCAGCAGCTTAGGAACCGGGGGCTCGCGGGGCACCATATATTTT	CASSLGTGGSRGTIYF
NA	TRBJ1-1	NA	13	TRBV5-1	TGCGCCAGCAGCGGAGGGGGTGGCACTGAAGCTTTCTTT	CASSGGGGTEAFF
NA	TRBJ2-1	NA	14	TRBV18	TGTGCCAGCTCACCGGGGGGGGCCCACAATGAGCAGTTCTTC	CASSPGGAHNEQFF
NA	TRBJ2-2	NA	13	TRBV2	TGTGCCAGCAGTGTTTTGGGGGCCGGGGAGCTGTTTTTT	CASSVLGAGELFF
NA	TRBJ2-7	TRBD1	15	TRBV7-6	TGTGCCAGCAGCTTAAAAGGGGGCAGGGCCTACGAGCAGTACTTC	CASSLKGGRAYEQYF
NA	TRBJ2-1	TRBD1	15	TRBV28	TGTGCCAGCAGCCCCCGGGACAGGGGTAGGGATGAGCAGTTCTTC	CASSPRDRGRDEQFF
NA	TRBJ1-2	NA	13	TRBV10-3	TGTGCCGCACAACAGGACCTCACCGATGGCTACACCTTC	CAAQQDLTDGYTF
NA	TRBJ2-3	TRBD1	16	TRBV5-6	TGTGCCAGCAGCCTCCACAGGGGTACTAGCACAGATACGCAGTATTTT	CASSLHRGTSTDTQYF
NA	TRBJ2-2	TRBD1	19	TRBV19	TGTGCCAGTTCCGGACAGGGAAGGGTGCGGGAAGGGGCCCGGGGAGTGCTGTTTTTT	CASSGQGRVREGARGVLFF
NA	TRBJ2-7	TRBD2	15	TRBV28	TGTGCCAGCAGTTTATCGACTAGCGGTAGCTACGAGCAGTACTTC	CASSLSTSGSYEQYF
few	TRBJ1-2	TRBD1	17	TRBV7-8	TGTGCCAGCAGCTTAGGGCGCCGAAGAGGACAGGGCGATGGCTACACCTTC	CASSLGRRRGQGDGYTF
once	TRBJ2-1	NA	15	TRBV9	TGTGCCAGCAGCGTAGCCGGTCTACTGGGGGTTGGGCAGTTCTTC	CASSVAGLLGVGQFF
NA	TRBJ1-5	NA	14	TRBV5-4	TGTGCCAGCAGTTCATTAGGAGGGGATCAGCCCCAGCATTTT	CASSSLGGDQPQHF
few	TRBJ1-1	NA	13	TRBV1	TGCACCAGCACCCGGTGGGGTGAAGGTGAAGCTTTCTTT	CTSTRWGEGEAFF
few	TRBJ1-5	NA	14	TRBV6-5	TGTGCCAGCAGTTACTCGAGGGGGAATCAGCCCCAGCATTTT	CASSYSRGNQPQHF
once	TRBJ2-3	NA	11	TRBV20-1	TGCAGTGCTAGGGATGGGAGAGGGCAGTATTTT	CSARDGRGQYF
NA	TRBJ2-1	TRBD2	15	TRBV19	TGTGCCAGTAAACTAGCGGGAGGGTCCTACAATGAGCAGTTCTTC	CASKLAGGSYNEQFF
NA	TRBJ1-5	TRBD1	15	TRBV19	TGTGCCAGTAGTTATGACCTCAGGGGGCTGGAGCCCCAGCATTTT	CASSYDLRGLEPQHF
NA	TRBJ2-7	NA	15	TRBV18	TGTGCCAGCTCACCAAACGGGTCCCCTACGTATGAGCAGTACTTC	CASSPNGSPTYEQYF
NA	TRBJ1-2	NA	13	TRBV11-3	TGTGCCAGCAGCCCCGGCGGCGACTATGGCTACACCTTC	CASSPGGDYGYTF
NA	TRBJ2-1	NA	12	TRBV2	TGTGCCGGCAAACAGGAGAGGAATGAGCAGTTCTTC	CAGKQERNEQFF
NA	TRBJ2-2	NA	15	TRBV15	TGTGCCACCAGCAGAGATCGGGGAGGCGCCGGGGAGCTGTTTTTT	CATSRDRGGAGELFF
NA	TRBJ1-1	NA	14	TRBV5-3	TGTGCCAGCACCCCGACGGACCCGAGGACTGAAGCTTTCTTT	CASTPTDPRTEAFF
NA	TRBJ2-5	NA	13	TRBV27	TGTGCCAGCAGTTCTGACCCCCAAGAGACCCAGTACTTC	CASSSDPQETQYF
once	TRBJ2-7	NA	12	TRBV2	TGTGCCAGCAGTGAGGGGCTCGCGGAGCAGTACTTC	CASSEGLAEQYF
once	TRBJ1-3	TRBD1	12	TRBV11-2	TGTGCCAGCAGCCCCCAGAGACAGGGGGCATATTTT	CASSPQRQGAYF
NA	TRBJ2-3	NA	11	TRBV20-1	TGCAGTGCTACCAGGGGAGATACGCAGTATTTT	CSATRGDTQYF
NA	TRBJ2-1	TRBD2	15	TRBV29-1	TGCGGCGACATAGCGGGAGCGCCCCTCGAGGGAGAGCAGTTCTTC	CGDIAGAPLEGEQFF
NA	TRBJ1-5	NA	12	TRBV30	TGTGCCTGGAGTTCGCCGGGTCCAGGGTTGCATTTT	CAWSSPGPGLHF
NA	TRBJ2-2	NA	16	TRBV18	TGTGCCAGCTCACACAGGGACCTAACTATAACCGGGGAGCTGTTTTTT	CASSHRDLTITGELFF
few	TRBJ2-2	NA	16	TRBV18	TGTGCCAGCTCCCGGGTAACAGGGTGGAGCACCGGGGAGCTGTTTTTT	CASSRVTGWSTGELFF
NA	TRBJ1-1	NA	12	TRBV29-1	TGCAGCGTTGACGCCTCGGACCTTAAAGCTTTCTTT	CSVDASDLKAFF
NA	TRBJ2-7	TRBD2	18	TRBV15	TGTGCCACCAGCAGAGATGGACTAGCGGGAGGGCCAAGGAACGAGCAGTACTTC	CATSRDGLAGGPRNEQYF
NA	TRBJ2-2	TRBD2	14	TRBV5-6	TGTGCCAGCAGCTTGACGGGGGGCACCGGGGAGCTGTTTTTT	CASSLTGGTGELFF
once	TRBJ2-3	NA	15	TRBV18	TGTGCCAGCTCACCTGGGCCCGACTCCCGAGATACGCAGTATTTT	CASSPGPDSRDTQYF
NA	TRBJ1-2	TRBD1	16	TRBV5-6	TGTGCCAGCAGCGCCGGATGGCAAGGGGGCGCCTATGGCTACACCTTC	CASSAGWQGGAYGYTF
NA	TRBJ2-7	NA	15	TRBV11-2	TGTGCCAGCAGCCGTTCCGGGACGGCAGACTACGAGCAGTACTTC	CASSRSGTADYEQYF
NA	TRBJ1-2	NA	12	TRBV7-2	TGTGCCAGCAGCTTACAAGACTATGGCTACACCTTC	CASSLQDYGYTF
NA	TRBJ1-5	TRBD1	15	TRBV15	TGTGCCACCAGCAAGGGACAGGGGGCAAGTCAGCCCCAGCATTTT	CATSKGQGASQPQHF
NA	TRBJ2-7	TRBD2	15	TRBV11-2	TGTGCCAGCAGCTTTTCTTCGGGGGGAACCTACGAGCAGTACTTC	CASSFSSGGTYEQYF
NA	TRBJ1-4	NA	13	TRBV27	TGTGCCAGCAGTTTGAGCATTTGGGAAAAACTGTTTTTT	CASSLSIWEKLFF
many	TRBJ1-1	NA	12	TRBV7-9	TGTGCCAGCAGCCAACAGGGAGATGAGGCTTTCTTT	CASSQQGDEAFF
NA	TRBJ2-2	TRBD1	14	TRBV5-1	TGCGCCAGCAGCCCGTCGACAGGGCATGGGGAGCTGTTTTTT	CASSPSTGHGELFF
NA	TRBJ1-5	TRBD1	14	TRBV2	TGTGCCAGCAGGGGGACAGGGGGCAATCAGCCCCAGCATTTT	CASRGTGGNQPQHF
NA	TRBJ2-3	TRBD1	16	TRBV27	TGTGCCAGCAAAAAGACAGGGAATCTAGTTACAGATACGCAGTATTTT	CASKKTGNLVTDTQYF